Listed here is a single T cell receptor (beta chain). Its cognate antigen has yet to be identified. No base quality values were provided; no much bigger clone lies one nucleotide off. Taken from the germline V gene, the CDR1 and CDR2 loops are SGDLS and YYNGEE. Clipping removes 1 base from V and 6 bases from J, with 5 as the unmatched junction base count. The CDR3 runs 14 amino acids, cysteine and phenylalanine included. Just CDR3 DNA is preserved here, 42 bases in frame from base 1. The trial excluded patients who had a history of autoimmune disease or were on systemic immunosuppression. Peripheral blood for TCR sequencing was collected from all dose cohorts at baseline, on cycle 4 day 1, and on cycle 7 day 1. The samples were taken from a phase I, first-in-human, multicenter, open-label dose-escalation trial of ivuxolimab. The trial enrolled adults with locally advanced or metastatic head and neck squamous cell, hepatocellular, melanoma or renal cell carcinoma. Before TCR sequencing, CD4+ T cells and CD8+ T cells from peripheral blood were sorted into separate populations.

The data stem from a study of OX40 agonist ivuxolimab in advanced cancers. Background on the whole study: Ivuxolimab, which targeted the costimulatory receptor OX40 (CD134), was an agonistic, fully human IgG2 monoclonal antibody. Intravenous ivuxolimab was administered to patients every 2 weeks at six dose levels: 0.01, 0.1, 0.3, 1.5, 3 and 10 mg/kg. Of the 52 patients in dose escalation, 19 had hepatocellular carcinoma, roughly 15 had melanoma, 9 had renal cell carcinoma and 9 had head and neck cancer. A male proportion of 70% to 90% and a mean age of 60 years, ranging from roughly 23 to 85, were recorded for the dose-escalation cohort. Prior anti-PD-1, anti-PD-L1 or anti-CTLA-4 therapy was permitted, and 35% to 40% of dose-escalation patients had received checkpoint inhibitors. Three dose-escalation patients achieved partial responses, one with hepatocellular carcinoma and two with cutaneous melanoma. The point of sequencing TCRbeta in the periphery was to test whether ivuxolimab changed TCR sequence diversity and drove clonal T-cell expansion. The monotherapy dose-escalation portion (N of about 50 patients) of the phase I ivuxolimab trial is reported in the paper.

Genomic DNA was extracted from sorted cells for sequencing of the TCRbeta CDR3 region. TCRbeta CDR3 regions were sequenced using the immunoSEQ Assay. TCRdb mirrors the immuneACCESS table, restricted to in-frame sequences. Some clones are absent from its copies; in checked studies, under half trace to an unresolved V gene, and the reason for the others is unknown. The sample table holds tens of thousands of clones, of which around 90% were seen once. The top ten hold around 2.7% of the sample. The paper's findings and limits, for the study overall: Low levels of normalized T-cell clonal expansion were also seen in some patients who did not respond. In partial responders in the 0.1-3.0 mg/kg groups, normalized peripheral clonal expansion was found to be among the lowest, especially among CD8+ T cells. The antigen specificity of the peripheral T cells that underwent clonal expansion was not determined. At doses of 0.1 to 3.0 mg/kg, clonal expansion of both CD4+ and CD8+ blood T cells was observed from baseline to week 6. On average, CD8+ T cells showed more expanded clones than CD4+ T cells after ivuxolimab.

The sequence derives from an adult with an advanced solid tumor such as melanoma, head and neck, liver or kidney cancer. This sequence uses TRBV9 and TRBJ2-3, with 7 junctional bases fitting TRBD2. Specimen: CD4+ or CD8+ T cells sorted from blood, collected in a trial of the OX40 agonist ivuxolimab. CDR3 region: CASSVSGGEDTQYF. The nucleotide sequence is TGTGCCAGCAGCGTATCGGGGGGTGAGGATACGCAGTATTTT.